Included here is one T cell receptor beta chain sequence, with context. CDR3 length: 13 amino acids. CDR1 SGHDT and CDR2 YYEEEE come from the germline V gene. The V end lost 4 bases, the J end lost 5 bases, and 9 bases lay between the germline ends. This entry is derived from a study of blood T cell repertoires in COVID-19. Study-wide context: From the United States, Italy and Spain came samples of acute and convalescent COVID-19. The analysed material was cDNA or gDNA that came from T cells, B-cell-depleted T cells, or PBMCs.

Per the original methods: Reference gene primer amplification in the assay estimated nucleated cell counts. Assay used: immunoSEQ multiplex PCR; TCRdb lists only in-frame clones, some missing. Clonal size and the V and J genes are those of that table, whereas D and trimming came from the DNA. The repertoire holds 300,000 to 400,000 clones, with under 95% as singletons. The chain is built from TRBV5-6 and TRBJ2-2, with D perhaps matching TRBD1 (5 bases). The sequence was collected from a woman aged 18-30 years who had recovered from COVID-19. What was sequenced was peripheral blood. The CDR3: CASSQGVTGELFF. Here the CDR3 DNA reads TGTGCCAGCAGCCAGGGTGTTACCGGGGAGCTGTTTTTT.